This T cell receptor beta chain was recorded in a study of T cells in Graves' hyperthyroidism and ophthalmopathy. Study background: Peripheral blood was collected at initial diagnosis, before any treatment.

After removal of 6 bases from V and 5 bases from J, the junction contained 10 bases not matched to a gene. CDR1 is SGHTA, CDR2 FQGNSA, per germline. The CDR3 has 14 amino acids. In this sample, this clonotype turned up a few times. TCR beta CDR3 regions were amplified from RNA. The HTBI primer set served for first-round RT-PCR of the TCR CDR3. TCRdb re-called the multiplex PCR reads with MiXCR, one entry per CDR3 protein. The sample lists 500,000 to 600,000 distinct CDR3 sequences; about a sixth were seen once. Stable disease denoted Graves' hyperthyroidism without ophthalmopathy progression within 18 months. Diagnosis of hyperthyroidism was new in patients aged 18 to 65, and its duration was under 2 months. Source material for PBMCs was roughly 10 ml fresh peripheral blood.

V usage is TRBV7-2 and J usage is TRBJ2-7, with TRBD1 matching over 7 bases. This TCR was sampled from a woman under 30 with Graves' hyperthyroidism. The sequencing sample was made of blood. The CDR3 is CASSADREMNEQYF. The CDR3 region has the DNA TGTGCCAGCAGTGCCGACAGGGAAATGAACGAGCAGTACTTC.